This record concerns one T cell receptor beta chain sequence. The antigen this receptor binds is unknown. Per-base qualities were not stored, and no clone one base away is much larger. The receptor library was made with the immunoSEQ multiplex PCR assay. A mixture of 60 forward primers for TCR Vbeta segments and 13 reverse primers for TCR Jbeta segments was used in the multiplex PCR. A multiplex PCR assay on genomic DNA amplified the CDR3 region of rearranged TCR beta genes. The amplified TCR beta libraries were sequenced on the Illumina HiSeq System as 87-base-pair reads. The study's own analysis went as follows. A later analysis counted about 80 million unique TCR beta chains across the 690 or so repertoires, and 9 million to 14 million of these chains were shared by at least two donors. To remove PCR and sequencing errors, raw reads were error-corrected and collapsed into unique sequences using a nearest-neighbor algorithm that merged closely related sequences. V, D and J gene segments were assigned by aligning CDR3 sequences to IMGT reference sequences. For a sequence to be retained, a match of at least six nucleotides was required to both a V gene segment and a J gene segment. A rearrangement counted as productive if the CDR3 had no stop codons and remained in frame with V and J, and every other rearrangement counted as non-productive. Following IMGT convention, CDR3 was defined as the stretch from the second conserved V-encoded cysteine up to the conserved J-encoded phenylalanine. Sequences without an unambiguous match to a single V gene segment were excluded from the earlier analysis of almost 600 of the donors. An earlier analysis of fewer than 650 of the donors classified V segments as functional when productive rearrangements were above 56.7% and as segregating when the standard deviation between donors was above 5%. A statistical classification framework was built to diagnose cytomegalovirus status from the catalog of TCR beta chain sequences. In a later analysis, TCR nucleotide sequences were compared against IMGT/GENE-DB human TR gene sequences so that V and J genes could be assigned. A later analysis assigned CDR3 sequences and most-parsimonious VDJ recombination scenarios with the TCRdist pipeline. In a later analysis, each TCR beta chain was defined by its CDR3 amino acid sequence together with its V-gene family, and reads without a unique V-gene family were excluded. A later analysis removed 450 to 600 highly shared, low-generation-probability nucleotide sequences to deal with suspected cross-contamination and a sequencing artifact. For each public chain, a later analysis derived a clonal expansion index from normalized ranks of inferred template counts within each repertoire. Generation probabilities in a later analysis came from a VDJ recombination model fitted to out-of-frame rearrangements, and those results were checked against IGoR. A later analysis scored TCR-TCR, TCR-HLA and TCR-CMV co-occurrence with hypergeometric tests, applying a repertoire-size bias correction to TCR pairs. A later analysis estimated false discovery rates by permuting HLA or CMV assignments 20 times. In a later analysis, co-occurring TCRs were grouped using DBSCAN, with TCRdist sequence similarity added in when clustering inside HLA-allele-positive subsets. Co-occurrence clustering excluded repertoires with fewer than 30,000 or more than 120,000 public chains, plus five with anomalous nucleotide sharing. Imported from immuneACCESS, the table was reduced by TCRdb to in-frame sequences with V and J called. These copies leave out some clones; in studies compared against another copy, an unresolved V gene accounts for under half, and the cause of the remainder is not known. V, J and clone size are those of that table, while D and trimming were read from the DNA. The sample includes more than 90,000 clones, with less than 80% observed a single time. 5.5% to 6% of the sample rests with the top ten.

The cohort was made up of about 670 healthy bone marrow donors. At the time of sampling, every cohort member was nominally healthy, though immune exposures that went unrecorded were likely present. The donor was CMV seropositive and was included in the group of almost 300 seropositive cohort members. Every donor gave a peripheral blood sample, and the peripheral blood mononuclear cells from that sample were used for TCR beta sequencing. Genomic DNA extraction from the blood cell samples was performed with the Qiagen DNeasy Blood Extraction Kit. These data are taken from a study of cytomegalovirus exposure and HLA in healthy donors (dated by TCRdb to about 2017). Turning to the overall study: An earlier analysis of some 600 of the donors reported under 300 Gb of sequence data and 95 million to 130 million unique TCR beta sequences obtained from about 180 million T cells. An earlier analysis of fewer than 700 of the donors applied high-throughput TCR beta sequencing to assess whether each TCR beta V gene segment acted as functional or pseudogenic. Along with the approximately 670-subject first cohort, a separate validation cohort of over a hundred different subjects was used. Roughly five DR-DQ haplotypes were handled as single units for association and clustering, since linkage in the cohort was strong. Of the roughly 400 genotyped donors, about 80% fell in the genetic ancestry cluster associated with self-reported Caucasian donors. Roughly 300 gigabases of sequencing data and tens of millions of unique TCR sequences were included in an early release covering about 700 HLA-typed donors. Donor age, sex, ethnicity and CMV serostatus were collected together with the repertoire data. To study patterns of TCR occurrence, a later analysis re-analyzed previously published TCR beta repertoires from 550 to 800 donors and added high-resolution HLA genotyping. To predict cytomegalovirus infection status, the study combined high-throughput TCR immunosequencing, statistical association of individual TCRs with disease status, and machine learning. Among 398 genotyped donors of the cohort, an average of around 240,000 unique TCR beta nucleotide sequences were sequenced per donor, approximately 20% of them non-productive. Both class I and class II loci were covered by HLA typing, at four-digit resolution. The study aimed to test whether signatures of past pathogen exposure could be identified by cataloging public T cell receptors. The study profiled the T cell repertoires of 666 subjects by immunosequencing and related them to cytomegalovirus serostatus. Rather than using new phenotypic data, the later analysis identified candidate immune exposures from TCR beta sequences and from how often those sequences occurred across donors. A later genetic analysis used genome-wide SNP genotypes for 398 of the 666 donors, treating that subset as a discovery cohort. Every repertoire in the discovery cohort had been generated on one and the same sequencing platform. The number of donors typed differed by locus, with about 620-630 for A, B, C, DRB1 and DQB1, roughly 520 for DQA1, over 600 for DPA1, and under 490 for DPB1.

From the cysteine up to the phenylalanine, the CDR3 has a length of 16 residues. The retained sequence is limited to the CDR3, 48 bases, with the frame set at the first base. The germline V gene yields MNHNS for CDR1 and SASEGT for CDR2. The V end gives up 4 bases and the J end 3 bases, leaving 7 bases in the junction not matched to a gene. The research as a whole found: When HLA alleles, especially DR and DQ, strongly co-occurred, attributing TCR associations to individual alleles was difficult. In vitro tests confirmed that three of the cytomegalovirus-associated TCR beta chains recognize cytomegalovirus antigens. Roughly uniform sequencing depth across donors was assumed in presence/absence analyses, although this assumption may not hold. The classifier was reported to diagnose cytomegalovirus status with high specificity and sensitivity in both the original cohort and the validation cohort. In a later genetic analysis, a missense DCLRE1C variant was associated with V-gene and J-gene trimming of TCR beta chains, and the association was replicated in an independent cohort. Because HLA typing was unavailable for some donors at each locus, only the typed subset was used in association tests. According to a later analysis, parvovirus B19, influenza, CMV and Epstein-Barr virus appeared linked to several top co-occurrence clusters. Linkage disequilibrium might explain the correlated functional status among segregating V segments, but an unknown experimental factor could not be ruled out. According to a later analysis, most CMV-associated TCR beta chains appeared to be HLA-restricted, and the HLA associations seemed to be driven largely by CMV exposure. The study listed approximately 150 TCR beta chains as associated with cytomegalovirus. According to a later analysis, TCR association rates differed among HLA loci, with DRB1 alleles showing the most associated TCRs and HLA-C alleles showing the fewest. Some IMGT-functional V segments, including TRBV6-2 and TRBV6-3, could not be distinguished by the 87-base-pair reads and were therefore excluded. Because counts were too low, 15 or so rarely observed V segments, including chromosome 9 orphons, were excluded from the earlier analysis of under 650 of the donors. Only TCR beta chains were sequenced in this cohort, and the absence of alpha or paired-chain data limited detectable features. A later genetic analysis reported fewer N-insertions in productive TCRs among donors in an Asian-associated ancestry cluster than the approximately 700-donor mean. The authors suggested that the approach could potentially be generalized to other disease states and immunological phenotypes. At a false discovery rate of 0.05, a later analysis linked 16,951 TCR beta sequences to specific HLA alleles. A further reported finding was that TCR beta sequences accurately predicted the HLA-A and HLA-B alleles for most subjects in the first cohort. The sequencing pipeline was judged likely to have produced a cluster of highly shared sequence variants as a technical artifact. In an earlier analysis of 587 of the donors, most TCR beta V segments appeared in productive rearrangements about 87% or about 30% of the time, broadly matching IMGT annotations. A later analysis found that HLA-associated TCR beta chains were more clonally expanded and had lower generation probabilities than equally common non-associated chains. CMV serostatus was the only immune exposure information available for the cohort. Across donors, most TCR sequences were observed very rarely, whereas some public TCRs were present in many individuals.

The V gene is TRBV6-1 and the J gene is TRBJ2-7; 12 nucleotides in the junction match TRBD1. The clonotype was recovered from a boy under 18 in good health and CMV-seropositive. Sequencing used PBMCs. At the DNA level, the sequence is TGTGCCAGCAGTGTTTCCGGGACAGGGGGCTTCTACGAGCAGTACTTC. This gives the protein CASSVSGTGGFYEQYF.